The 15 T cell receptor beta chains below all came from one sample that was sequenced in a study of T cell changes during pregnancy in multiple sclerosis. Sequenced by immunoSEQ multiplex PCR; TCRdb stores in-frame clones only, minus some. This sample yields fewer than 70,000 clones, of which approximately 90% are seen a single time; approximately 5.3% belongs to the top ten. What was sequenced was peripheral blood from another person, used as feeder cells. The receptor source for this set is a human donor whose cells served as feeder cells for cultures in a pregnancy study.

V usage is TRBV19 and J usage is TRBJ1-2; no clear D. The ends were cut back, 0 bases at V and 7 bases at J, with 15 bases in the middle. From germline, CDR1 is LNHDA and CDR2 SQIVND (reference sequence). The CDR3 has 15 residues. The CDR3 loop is CASSIELSGLAGYTF. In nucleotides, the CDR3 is TGTGCCAGTAGTATAGAGCTCTCGGGATTAGCTGGCTACACCTTC.

In nucleotides, the CDR3 is TGTGCCAGCAGTCGGCCTCAGGGGATCGGTTCACCCCTCCACTTT. Protein sequence: CASSRPQGIGSPLHF. The chain uses TRBV6-6 and TRBJ1-6, with D perhaps TRBD1 (6 bases). CDR1 MNHNY and CDR2 SVGAGI come from the germline V gene (reference sequence). This CDR3 comprises 15 residues. V lost 5 bases to trimming and J lost 9 bases, with 17 bases between them.

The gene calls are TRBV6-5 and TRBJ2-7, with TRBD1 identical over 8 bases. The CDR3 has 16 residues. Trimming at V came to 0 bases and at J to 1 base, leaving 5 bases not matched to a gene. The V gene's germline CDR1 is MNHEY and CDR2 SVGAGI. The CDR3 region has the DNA TGTGCCAGCAGTTACTCTCGGACAGGGAAGTCCTACGAGCAGTACTTC. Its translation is CASSYSRTGKSYEQYF.

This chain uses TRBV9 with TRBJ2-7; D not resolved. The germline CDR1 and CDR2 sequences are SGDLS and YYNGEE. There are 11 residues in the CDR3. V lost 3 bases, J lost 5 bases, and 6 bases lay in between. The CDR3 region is CASSDGNEQYF. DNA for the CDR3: TGTGCCAGCAGCGACGGCAACGAGCAGTACTTC.

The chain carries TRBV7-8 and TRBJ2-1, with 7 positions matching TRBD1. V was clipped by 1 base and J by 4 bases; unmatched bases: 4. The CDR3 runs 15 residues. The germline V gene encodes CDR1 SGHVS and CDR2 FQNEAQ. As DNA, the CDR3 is TGTGCCAGCAGCTTAGGACAGGGCTATTACAATGAGCAGTTCTTC. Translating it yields CASSLGQGYYNEQFF.

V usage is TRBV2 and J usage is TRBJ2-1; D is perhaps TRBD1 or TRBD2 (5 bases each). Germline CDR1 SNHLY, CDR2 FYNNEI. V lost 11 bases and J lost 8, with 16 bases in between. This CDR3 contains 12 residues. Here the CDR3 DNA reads TGTGCCTCCCGGGACCGGTTAGATGAGCAGTTCTTC. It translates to CASRDRLDEQFF.

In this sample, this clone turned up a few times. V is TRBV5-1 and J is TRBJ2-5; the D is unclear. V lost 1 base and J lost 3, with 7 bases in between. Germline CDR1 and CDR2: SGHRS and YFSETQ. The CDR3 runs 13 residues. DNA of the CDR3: TGCGCCAGCAGCTTGCCGGGTGAAGAGACCCAGTACTTC. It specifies CASSLPGEETQYF.

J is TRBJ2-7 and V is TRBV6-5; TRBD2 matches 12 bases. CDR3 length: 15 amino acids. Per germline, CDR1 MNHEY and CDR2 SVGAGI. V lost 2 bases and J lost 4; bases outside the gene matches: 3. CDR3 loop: CASSYGLAGGYEQYF. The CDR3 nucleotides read TGTGCCAGCAGTTACGGGCTAGCGGGAGGGTACGAGCAGTACTTC.

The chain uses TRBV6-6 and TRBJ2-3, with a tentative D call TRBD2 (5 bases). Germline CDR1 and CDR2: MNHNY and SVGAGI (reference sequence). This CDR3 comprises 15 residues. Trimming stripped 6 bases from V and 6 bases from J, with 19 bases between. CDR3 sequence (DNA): TGTGCCAGCAGCTCCGGTTACACGGGGTTGGATACGCAGTATTTT. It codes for CASSSGYTGLDTQYF.

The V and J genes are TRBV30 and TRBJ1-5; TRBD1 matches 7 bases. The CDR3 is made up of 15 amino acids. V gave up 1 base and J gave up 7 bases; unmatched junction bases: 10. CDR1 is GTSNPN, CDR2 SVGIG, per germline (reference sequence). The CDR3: CAWSELGQNSQPQHF. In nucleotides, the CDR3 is TGTGCCTGGAGTGAATTGGGACAGAACTCCCAGCCCCAGCATTTT.

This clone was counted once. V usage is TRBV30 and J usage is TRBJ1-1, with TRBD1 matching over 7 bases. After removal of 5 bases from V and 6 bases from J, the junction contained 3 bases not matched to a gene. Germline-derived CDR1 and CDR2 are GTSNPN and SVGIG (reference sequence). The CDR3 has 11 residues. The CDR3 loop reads CAWGTASEAFF. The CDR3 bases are TGTGCCTGGGGGACAGCCTCTGAAGCTTTCTTT.

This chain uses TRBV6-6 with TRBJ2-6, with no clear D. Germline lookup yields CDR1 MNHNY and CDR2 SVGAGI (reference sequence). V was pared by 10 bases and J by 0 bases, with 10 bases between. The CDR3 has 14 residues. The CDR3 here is CATPLSSGANVLTF. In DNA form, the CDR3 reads TGTGCCACCCCCTTATCCTCTGGGGCCAACGTCCTGACTTTC.

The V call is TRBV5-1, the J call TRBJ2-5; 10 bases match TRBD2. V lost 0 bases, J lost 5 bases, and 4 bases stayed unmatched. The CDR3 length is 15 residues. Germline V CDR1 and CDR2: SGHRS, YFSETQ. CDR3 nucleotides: TGCGCCAGCAGCTTGGTGGCTAGCGGGGGTGAGACCCAGTACTTC. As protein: CASSLVASGGETQYF.

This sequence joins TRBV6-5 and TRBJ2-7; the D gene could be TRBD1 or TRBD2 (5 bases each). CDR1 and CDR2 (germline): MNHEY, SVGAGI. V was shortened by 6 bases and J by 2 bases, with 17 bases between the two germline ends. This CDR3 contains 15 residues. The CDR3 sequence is CASRSGTGIPYEQYF. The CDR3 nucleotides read TGTGCCAGCAGATCTGGGACGGGCATCCCCTACGAGCAGTACTTC.

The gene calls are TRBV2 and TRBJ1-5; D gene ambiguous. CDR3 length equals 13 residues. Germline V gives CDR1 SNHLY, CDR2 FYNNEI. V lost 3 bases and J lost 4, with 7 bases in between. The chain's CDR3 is CASSEDGNQPQHF. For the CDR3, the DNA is TGTGCCAGCAGTGAGGATGGGAATCAGCCCCAGCATTTT.